The 10 T cell receptor beta chains presented below share a single source sample, sequenced in a study of blood T cells in healthy people across ages. Using a J-beta primer mix together with a sample-barcoded 5' primer, a second PCR was run for about 6 to 12 cycles. TCRdb passed the 5' RACE reads through MiXCR, listing each CDR3 protein once. The sample carries approximately 1.5 million distinct CDR3 sequences, roughly 32% recorded once. Sequencing input: blood. All receptors derive from a woman aged 30 to 39 in good health.

The rearrangement links TRBV12-3 or TRBV12-4 to TRBJ1-6; D gene unclear. This CDR3 is 12 amino acids long. V lost 6 bases and J lost 13, with 13 bases in between. The CDR3 region is CASSPDRPPLHF. The CDR3 region has the DNA TGTGCCAGCAGCCCGGACCGCCCGCCCCTCCACTTT.

The chain combines TRBV20-1 with TRBJ2-7; 9 bases line up with TRBD2. The CDR3 covers 14 residues. V trimming: 5 bases; J trimming: 2 bases; junction bases outside the gene matches: 7. The germline V gene encodes CDR1 DFQATT and CDR2 SNEGSKA (reference sequence). CDR3 region: CSAPLAGLPYEQYF. Written as DNA, the CDR3 is TGCAGTGCTCCTCTAGCGGGACTACCCTACGAGCAGTACTTC.

The V call is TRBV10-2, the J call TRBJ1-1; D ambiguous. CDR1 is WSHSY, CDR2 SAAADI, per germline. Trimming cost V 6 bases and J 4 bases, with 12 bases left between them. This CDR3 spans 13 amino acids. The CDR3 coding sequence is TGCGCCAGCAGGGTGGGCGGATCCACTGAAGCTTTCTTT. This encodes CASRVGGSTEAFF.

V and J are TRBV27 and TRBJ2-1; 13 positions match TRBD2. The germline V gene has CDR1 MNHEY and CDR2 SMNVEV (reference sequence). Losses at the gene ends were 8 bases for V and 13 bases for J; bases not matched to a gene: 2. The CDR3 runs to 11 residues. CDR3 loop: CASRLAGGQFF. The DNA of the CDR3 is TGTGCCAGCCGACTAGCGGGAGGACAGTTCTTC.

J is TRBJ2-4 and V is TRBV3-1; TRBD1 aligns across 8 bases. Trimming cost V 5 bases and J 0 bases; bases outside gene matches: 6. The CDR3 totals 16 residues. The germline CDR1 and CDR2 sequences are LGHDT and YNNKEL (reference sequence). The CDR3 spells CASSKGQVLAKNIQYF. In nucleotides, the CDR3 is TGTGCCAGCAGCAAGGGACAGGTTCTAGCCAAAAACATTCAGTACTTC.

There are a few counts of this clonotype. The rearrangement joins TRBV15 to TRBJ2-3; D unclear. Germline CDR1 reads LNHNV; CDR2 reads YYDKDF (reference sequence). The CDR3 is 15 amino acids. V shed 0 bases and J shed 0 bases, with 7 bases lying between them. CDR3 nucleotide sequence: TGTGCCACCAGCAGAGATCCGGCTAGCACAGATACGCAGTATTTT. It encodes CATSRDPASTDTQYF.

The genes are TRBV20-1 and TRBJ2-7; D possibly corresponds to TRBD2 (7 bases). The length of the CDR3 is 13 residues. Germline loops: CDR1 DFQATT, CDR2 SNEGSKA (reference sequence). Trimming removed 6 bases at V and 6 bases at J, with 18 bases between. The CDR3 protein is CSAGRGERSEQYF. CDR3 bases: TGCAGTGCGGGGAGGGGGGAGCGCAGCGAGCAGTACTTC.

The gene calls are TRBV7-4 and TRBJ2-1, with 8 positions matching TRBD1. The germline V gene has CDR1 SGHVT and CDR2 SQSDAQ. The junction had 20 bases not matched to a gene; V was cut back by 8 bases and J by 5 bases. CDR3 length equals 18 residues. This CDR3 is CASPRVRTGNRKNNEQFF. The CDR3 DNA reads TGTGCCAGCCCCCGCGTAAGGACAGGGAACAGGAAAAACAATGAGCAGTTCTTC.

The CDR3 region has the DNA TGCGCCACCACGGCCGGGGGGCTAGCGGGAGTTTACCCCTACGAGCAGTACTTC. It translates to CATTAGGLAGVYPYEQYF. The V and J genes are TRBV10-2 and TRBJ2-7; TRBD2 aligns across 10 bases. Trimming removed 10 bases from V and 2 bases from J; junction bases left unmatched: 20. The V gene's germline CDR1 is WSHSY and CDR2 SAAADI. This CDR3 is 18 amino acids long.

This chain uses TRBV9 with TRBJ2-5, with 11 bases fitting TRBD2. The CDR3 covers 15 residues. Germline-derived CDR1 and CDR2 are SGDLS and YYNGEE. The trim removed 0 bases at V and 7 bases at J, leaving 5 bases unmatched. The CDR3 sequence: CASSVVAGGFRTQYF. The CDR3 DNA follows: TGTGCCAGCAGCGTAGTAGCGGGAGGGTTCCGGACCCAGTACTTC.